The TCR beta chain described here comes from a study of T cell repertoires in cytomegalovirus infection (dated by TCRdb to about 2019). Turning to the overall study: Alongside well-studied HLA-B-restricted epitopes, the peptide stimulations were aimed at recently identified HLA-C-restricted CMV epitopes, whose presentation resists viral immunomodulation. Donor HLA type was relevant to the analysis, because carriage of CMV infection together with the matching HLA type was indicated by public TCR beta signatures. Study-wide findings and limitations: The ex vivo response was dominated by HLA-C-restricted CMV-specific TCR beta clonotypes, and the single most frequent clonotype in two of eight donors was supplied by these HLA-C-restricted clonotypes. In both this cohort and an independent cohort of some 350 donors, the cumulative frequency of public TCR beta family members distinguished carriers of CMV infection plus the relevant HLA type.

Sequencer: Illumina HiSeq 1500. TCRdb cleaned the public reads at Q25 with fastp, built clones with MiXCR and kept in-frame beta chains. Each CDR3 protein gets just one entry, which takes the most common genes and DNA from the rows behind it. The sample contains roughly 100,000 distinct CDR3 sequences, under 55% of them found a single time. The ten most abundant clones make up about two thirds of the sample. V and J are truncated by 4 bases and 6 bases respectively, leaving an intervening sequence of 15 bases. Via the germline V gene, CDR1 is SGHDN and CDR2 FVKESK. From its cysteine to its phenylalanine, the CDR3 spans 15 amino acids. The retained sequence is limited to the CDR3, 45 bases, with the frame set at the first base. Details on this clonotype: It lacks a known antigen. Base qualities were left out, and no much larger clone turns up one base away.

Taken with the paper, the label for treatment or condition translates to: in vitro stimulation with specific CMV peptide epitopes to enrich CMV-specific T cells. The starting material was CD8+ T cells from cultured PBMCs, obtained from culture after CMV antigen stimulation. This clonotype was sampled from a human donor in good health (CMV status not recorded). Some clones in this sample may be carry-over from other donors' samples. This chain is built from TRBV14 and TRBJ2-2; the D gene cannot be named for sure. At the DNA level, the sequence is TGTGCCAGCAGCCCGCGGACCATTCCGTCCGGGGAGCTGTTTTTT. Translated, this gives CASSPRTIPSGELFF.